The present T cell receptor (beta chain) was sequenced within a study of OX40 agonist ivuxolimab in advanced cancers. Sequencing was performed with immunoSEQ multiplex PCR; in TCRdb, only in-frame clones are kept and a portion is missing. The table includes around 54,000 clones, under 95% detected once. Comment on this clone: Its antigen remains unidentified.

Findings and limits, study-wide: At 0.1-3.0 mg/kg, partial responders had clonal expansion among the lowest observed.

The V and J ends lost 2 bases and 2 bases respectively, with 19 bases between them. CDR3 length equals 16 residues. The germline V gene has CDR1 GTSNPN and CDR2 SVGIG (reference sequence). The clonotype was recovered from an adult with an advanced solid tumor such as melanoma, head and neck, liver or kidney cancer. The chain has TRBV30 and TRBJ2-7; tentatively, D is TRBD1 (6 bases). The starting material was CD4+ or CD8+ T cells sorted from blood, obtained in a trial of the OX40 agonist ivuxolimab. The CDR3 nucleotides read TGTGCCTGGAGTATTATCGCGGCAGGGGTGGCCTACGAGCAGTACTTC. It codes for CAWSIIAAGVAYEQYF.